This T cell receptor (beta chain) was captured in a study of PD-L1 blockade in urothelial cancer. Overall study: Beginning around 2014, patients received atezolizumab, given as 1,200 mg intravenously every 3 weeks. About 85% of the 29 patients were males with bladder-origin urothelial cancer. Patients had been given 0 to 3 earlier chemotherapy regimens. Blood yielded a median of about 140,000 T cells per sample.

Here immunoSEQ multiplex PCR was the method, and the copy in TCRdb shows in-frame clones only, minus some. The data hold some 49,000 clones, with 70% to 90% observed a single time. The CDR3 sequence is 13 residues long. Germline CDR1 and CDR2: MNHNS and SASEGT. With 9 bases clipped from V and 6 bases from J, the junction kept 6 bases outside the gene matches. The chain couples TRBV6-1 to TRBJ1-5; TRBD1 matches at 9 bases. The source was PBMCs, collected around atezolizumab (anti-PD-L1) treatment. The TCR was taken from a man aged 60 to 69 with urothelial cancer. CDR3 bases: TGTGCCAGTAATCGGGACAGGGTTCAGCCCCAGCATTTT. Translated: CASNRDRVQPQHF.